These 27 T cell receptor beta chains came from one sample sequenced in a study of cytomegalovirus exposure and HLA in healthy donors. The PCR employed 60 Vbeta primers together with 13 Jbeta primers. Method: immunoSEQ multiplex PCR; TCRdb's copy keeps in-frame clones and lacks some. Altogether about 76,000 clones are present, roughly 70% being singletons, with the ten largest covering 4.9%. The sequenced material came from PBMCs. The source is a man aged 55-75 years in good health and CMV-seropositive.

Worth noting for this clone: Different DNA sequences within this sample yield the same CDR3. The V gene is TRBV18, the J gene TRBJ1-5; TRBD1 matches 7 bases. The germline CDR1 and CDR2 sequences are KGHSH and LQKENI. V dropped 3 bases and J dropped 4; count of bases not matched to a gene: 0. This CDR3 is 13 amino acids long. CDR3 sequence: CASSPDRNQPQHF. The CDR3 nucleotides are TGTGCCAGCTCACCGGACAGGAATCAGCCCCAGCATTTT.

This clone was counted a few times. The V call is TRBV6-6, the J call TRBJ2-3; D call uncertain. This CDR3 is 15 amino acids long. V was shortened by 1 base and J by 2 bases, with 10 bases between the two germline ends. Germline lookup yields CDR1 MNHNY and CDR2 SVGAGI (reference sequence). CDR3 protein: CASSYWLEDTDTQYF. CDR3 coding DNA: TGTGCCAGCAGTTACTGGCTAGAAGACACAGATACGCAGTATTTT.

The chain couples TRBV7-2 to TRBJ2-5; TRBD2 aligns across 11 bases. The DNA end is more similar to TRBJ2-7, so the J call may be wrong. The CDR3 is 15 amino acids. The germline V gene encodes CDR1 SGHTA and CDR2 FQGNSA. CDR3 loop: CASSSWTSGLYEQYF. The CDR3 nucleotides read TGTGCCAGCAGCTCGTGGACTAGCGGGTTGTACGAGCAGTACTTC.

This clone appeared a few times. The chain uses TRBV20-1 and TRBJ2-2, with D maybe TRBD1 (6 bases). The CDR3 runs 11 residues. With 4 bases removed from V and 7 bases from J, the gap between germline ends came to 7 bases. Germline CDR1 and CDR2: DFQATT and SNEGSKA (reference sequence). The CDR3: CSATGDGELFF. The CDR3, as DNA: TGCAGTGCTACAGGGGACGGGGAGCTGTTTTTT.

This clone has only one observation. This rearrangement joins TRBV19 to TRBJ1-3; D gene uncertain. This CDR3 has 15 residues. CDR1 is LNHDA, CDR2 SQIVND, per germline (reference sequence). The V gene lost 7 bases and the J gene lost 2 bases, with 15 bases spanning the gap. The CDR3 DNA follows: TGTGCCAGTATCGGCCGATGGCAGGCTGGAAACACCATATATTTT. Residues: CASIGRWQAGNTIYF.

The chain links TRBV4-1 to TRBJ1-6; D remains ambiguous. The CDR3 consists of 13 residues. V was cut by 5 bases and J by 6 bases, with 8 bases left in between. The germline V gene has CDR1 MGHRA and CDR2 YSYEKL. CDR3 nucleotides: TGCGCCAGCAGCTTCGACACTAATTCACCCCTCCACTTT. It specifies CASSFDTNSPLHF.

The CDR3 region has the DNA TGTGCCAGCAGCTTTCGAGGTGGCGAGACCCAGTACTTC. Translated, it gives CASSFRGGETQYF. V usage is TRBV5-4 and J usage is TRBJ2-5, with D hard to call. This CDR3 has 13 residues. Germline CDR1 reads SGHNT; CDR2 reads YYREEE (reference sequence). V gave up 2 bases and J gave up 5 bases, with 10 bases separating them.

The chain is built from TRBV10-3 and TRBJ2-2; 8 bases are a match to TRBD1. Trimming cost V 2 bases and J 6 bases; bases outside gene matches: 14. The CDR3 length is 18 residues. Germline values: CDR1 ENHRY, CDR2 SYGVKD. This chain's CDR3 is CAISEPIRQGRFSGELFF. For the CDR3, the DNA is TGTGCCATCAGTGAGCCAATCAGACAGGGGAGGTTCTCCGGGGAGCTGTTTTTT.

J is TRBJ2-1 and V is TRBV28, with D perhaps matching TRBD2 (6 bases). This CDR3 region has 14 residues. V was trimmed by 2 bases and J by 5 bases, leaving 10 bases between them. Looked up from germline, CDR1 is MDHEN and CDR2 is SYDVKM. This CDR3 is CASSLVGRHNEQFF. DNA for the CDR3: TGTGCCAGCAGTTTAGTAGGGAGGCACAATGAGCAGTTCTTC.

This clone was seen only a few times. The rearrangement uses TRBV6-6 and TRBJ1-1; D unclear. CDR3 size: 14 residues. Trimming shortened V by 10 bases and J by 0 bases, and 15 bases separated the two germline ends. Germline CDR1 and CDR2: MNHNY and SVGAGI (reference sequence). The CDR3 sequence: CAIQPSGVNTEAFF. DNA for the CDR3: TGTGCCATCCAACCGAGTGGTGTGAACACTGAAGCTTTCTTT.

V and J are TRBV30 and TRBJ2-3; 9 bases fit TRBD1. J was trimmed by 2 bases and V by 1 base; bases with no gene match: 4. CDR1 and CDR2 from the germline V gene are GTSNPN and SVGIG (reference sequence). The CDR3 is 15 residues long. This CDR3 reads CAWSETGGNTDTQYF. CDR3 sequence (DNA): TGTGCCTGGAGTGAGACAGGGGGGAACACAGATACGCAGTATTTT.

The genes are TRBV9 and TRBJ2-1; a possible D gene is TRBD2 (5 bases). The V gene lost 0 bases and the J gene lost 0 bases, with 7 bases spanning the gap. This CDR3 contains 15 residues. Germline CDR1 reads SGDLS; CDR2 reads YYNGEE. The CDR3 reads CASSVVAGSYNEQFF. CDR3 DNA: TGTGCCAGCAGCGTAGTCGCGGGCTCCTACAATGAGCAGTTCTTC.

The chain has TRBV5-6 and TRBJ2-1; 12 bases align to TRBD2. Germline V gene data show CDR1 as SGHDT and CDR2 as YYEEEE. The V and J ends lost 3 bases and 9 bases, in that order; junction bases with no gene match: 7. The CDR3 totals 15 residues. DNA of the CDR3: TGTGCCAGCAGCTACCTAGCGGGGGGGCGAATTGAGCAGTTCTTC. The encoded protein is CASSYLAGGRIEQFF.

This chain connects TRBV4-1 to TRBJ2-7; TRBD1 aligns across 9 bases. Germline trimming cut 2 bases from V and 6 bases from J; bases unmatched to any gene: 8. The CDR3 totals 15 residues. Per germline, CDR1 MGHRA and CDR2 YSYEKL. This CDR3 is CASSQLQGAELEQYF. The CDR3 DNA sequence: TGCGCCAGCAGCCAATTACAGGGGGCCGAACTCGAGCAGTACTTC.

This chain uses TRBV5-1 with TRBJ2-7; 7 bases match TRBD1. The germline V gene has CDR1 SGHRS and CDR2 YFSETQ. J was trimmed by 6 bases and V by 7 bases; bases with no gene match: 4. The CDR3 is made up of 11 amino acids. The CDR3 coding sequence is TGCGCCAGCCAGACAGGGTCCGAGCAGTACTTC. Translated: CASQTGSEQYF.

This clone was seen only a few times. V gene TRBV27 combines with J gene TRBJ1-1; 11 bases match TRBD1. Trimming cost V 5 bases and J 6 bases; bases outside gene matches: 14. The germline V gene has CDR1 MNHEY and CDR2 SMNVEV (reference sequence). The CDR3 loop spans 17 amino acids. The CDR3 region is CASSLGQGGLKGAEAFF. The CDR3, as DNA: TGTGCCAGCAGTCTGGGACAGGGGGGGCTAAAGGGTGCTGAAGCTTTCTTT.

V usage is TRBV4-1 and J usage is TRBJ1-6; the D is unclear. This CDR3 region has 15 residues. Germline V lookup: CDR1 MGHRA, CDR2 YSYEKL. V was trimmed by 0 bases and J by 9 bases, leaving 12 bases between them. The CDR3 DNA reads as TGCGCCAGCAGCCAAGAGGGAGACGTGGGTTCACCCCTCCACTTT. Amino acid sequence: CASSQEGDVGSPLHF.

This clone came up a few times. The V and J genes are TRBV7-6 and TRBJ2-3, with TRBD2 matching over 14 bases. The germline CDR1 and CDR2 sequences are SGHVS and FNYEAQ. CDR3 length: 17 residues. With V trimmed by 5 bases and J by 5 bases, 9 bases remained unmatched. The CDR3 reads CASSLRTGTSGRDTQYF. CDR3 in DNA: TGTGCCAGCAGCCTAAGAACCGGGACTAGCGGGAGAGATACGCAGTATTTT.

The chain combines TRBV6-5 with TRBJ2-2, with 9 bases matching TRBD2. V shed 2 bases, J shed 3 bases, and the junction held 1 base outside the gene matches. Per germline, CDR1 MNHEY and CDR2 SVGAGI. CDR3 length equals 15 residues. CDR3 sequence: CASSYLAGHTGELFF. The CDR3, as DNA: TGTGCCAGCAGTTACCTAGCGGGGCACACCGGGGAGCTGTTTTTT.

V and J are TRBV13 and TRBJ2-1; weak D call: TRBD2 (5 bases). The germline gives CDR1 PRHDT, CDR2 FYEKMQ (reference sequence). Trimming stripped 1 base from V and 7 bases from J, with 11 bases between. This CDR3 is built from 14 residues. The CDR3: CASSLVLTGNEQFF. For the CDR3, the DNA is TGTGCCAGCAGCTTAGTTTTAACGGGGAATGAGCAGTTCTTC.

The CDR3 region is CASHSAQSVADTQYF. The CDR3 nucleotides are TGCGCCAGCCACTCGGCTCAGAGCGTCGCAGATACGCAGTATTTT. The chain joins TRBV5-1 to TRBJ2-3; D not resolved. The V end lost 7 bases, the J end lost 4 bases, and 19 bases lay between the germline ends. The CDR3 runs 15 residues. Per germline, CDR1 SGHRS and CDR2 YFSETQ.

This rearrangement joins TRBV10-2 to TRBJ1-4; possible D gene TRBD1, 5 bases. This CDR3 has 15 amino acids. The ends were cut back, 2 bases at V and 0 bases at J, with 7 bases in the middle. Germline lookup yields CDR1 WSHSY and CDR2 SAAADI. The CDR3, as DNA: TGCGCCAGCAGTGAGGCGGGGGCAACTAATGAAAAACTGTTTTTT. Amino acid sequence: CASSEAGATNEKLFF.

The chain joins TRBV5-4 to TRBJ1-1; 9 nucleotides align to TRBD1. The CDR3 loop spans 15 amino acids. The junction had 4 bases not matched to a gene; V was cut back by 4 bases and J by 0 bases. Germline CDR1 SGHNT, CDR2 YYREEE (reference sequence). The CDR3 DNA follows: TGTGCCAGCAGCCCTACAGGGGGCATGAACACTGAAGCTTTCTTT. Protein product: CASSPTGGMNTEAFF.

V gene TRBV7-9 combines with J gene TRBJ1-4; TRBD1 matches 9 bases. The CDR3 is 15 amino acids. Trimming took 5 bases from V and 8 from J; bases not matched to a gene: 9. Germline assignment: CDR1 SEHNR and CDR2 FQNEAQ (reference sequence). CDR3 region: CASSPGQGRGEKLFF. CDR3 in DNA: TGTGCCAGCAGCCCGGGACAGGGCAGAGGGGAAAAACTGTTTTTT.

The chain's CDR3 is CASRTDRSSYNSPLHF. The CDR3 DNA sequence: TGTGCCAGCAGGACGGACAGGTCCTCCTATAATTCACCCCTCCACTTT. V is TRBV2 and J is TRBJ1-6; 7 bases are shared with TRBD1. Germline values: CDR1 SNHLY, CDR2 FYNNEI. CDR3 size: 16 residues. V lost 6 bases and J lost 0; bases outside the gene matches: 5.

Only a few counts were recorded for this clone. The chain employs TRBV15 and TRBJ1-6, with D uncertain. The CDR3 loop spans 14 amino acids. V gave up 4 bases and J gave up 12 bases, with 16 bases separating them. The germline CDR1 and CDR2 sequences are LNHNV and YYDKDF (reference sequence). CDR3 sequence (DNA): TGTGCCACCAGCACCATTGGCAGGTTAAAACCCCTCCACTTT. Its protein product is CATSTIGRLKPLHF. Full variable domain (remainder filled in from reference TRBV15 and TRBJ1-6): DAMVIQNPRYQVTQFGKPVTLSCSQTLNHNVMYWYQQKSSQAPKLLFHYYDKDFNNEADTPDNFQSRRPNTSFCFLDIRSPGLGDTAMYLCATSTIGRLKPLHFGNGTRLTVT.

The rearrangement uses TRBV5-1 and TRBJ2-5; D is possibly TRBD1 (6 bases). From germline, CDR1 is SGHRS and CDR2 YFSETQ. CDR3 length: 14 amino acids. V lost 1 base, J lost 5 bases, and 12 bases lay in between. CDR3: CASSLRGQQETQYF. For the CDR3, the DNA is TGCGCCAGCAGCTTGCGAGGACAGCAGGAGACCCAGTACTTC. The complete variable domain, with remaining parts taken from reference TRBV5-1 and TRBJ2-5, reads KAGVTQTPRYLIKTRGQQVTLSCSPISGHRSVSWYQQTPGQGLQFLFEYFSETQRNKGNFPGRFSGRQFSNSRSEMNVSTLELGDSALYLCASSLRGQQETQYFGPGTRLLVL.